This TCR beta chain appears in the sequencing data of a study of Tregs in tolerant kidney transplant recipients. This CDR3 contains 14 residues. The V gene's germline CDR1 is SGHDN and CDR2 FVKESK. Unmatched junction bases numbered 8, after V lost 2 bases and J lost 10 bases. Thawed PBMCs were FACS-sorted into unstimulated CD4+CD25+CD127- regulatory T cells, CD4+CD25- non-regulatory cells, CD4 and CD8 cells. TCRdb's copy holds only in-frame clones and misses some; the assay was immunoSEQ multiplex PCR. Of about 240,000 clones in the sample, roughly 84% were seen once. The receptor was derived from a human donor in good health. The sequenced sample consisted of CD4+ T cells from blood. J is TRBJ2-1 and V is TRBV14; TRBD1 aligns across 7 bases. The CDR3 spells CASSQLTGYNEQFF. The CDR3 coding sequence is TGTGCCAGCAGCCAATTGACAGGGTATAACGAGCAGTTCTTC.